The 17 T cell receptor beta chains reported below all come from one sample, sequenced in a study of blood T cell repertoires in COVID-19. Sequencing was performed with immunoSEQ multiplex PCR; in TCRdb, only in-frame clones are kept and a portion is missing. This repertoire shows approximately 76,000 clones, around nine tenths found once; its top ten account for around 1.9%. Sample: peripheral blood. The receptors come from a woman aged 60-75 years with acute or convalescent COVID-19.

The chain recombines TRBV28 with TRBJ1-6; tentative D call: TRBD1 (6 bases). With 6 bases removed from V and 6 bases from J, the gap between germline ends came to 12 bases. Germline loops: CDR1 MDHEN, CDR2 SYDVKM. The CDR3 sequence is 14 residues long. The CDR3: CASRQGSFNSPLHF. The CDR3 bases are TGTGCCAGCAGACAGGGATCGTTTAATTCACCCCTCCACTTT.

This clone was detected a few times. The chain links TRBV2 to TRBJ2-7; 9 nucleotides line up with TRBD1. CDR1 is SNHLY, CDR2 FYNNEI, per germline. CDR3 length: 12 amino acids. CDR3 amino acids: CAGGTGPKEQYF. The CDR3 DNA is TGTGCGGGGGGGACAGGGCCAAAAGAGCAGTACTTC.

This clone showed up just once. This chain uses TRBV21-1 with TRBJ2-7; the D segment call TRBD1 is taken from the table without a DNA check. TRBV21-1 is tagged as a pseudogene. The CDR3 is made up of 15 amino acids. The CDR3 DNA reads TGTGCCAGCAGCAAATTTCTGAACATCTCCTACGAGCAGTACTTC. It yields the protein CASSKFLNISYEQYF.

The V gene is TRBV5-4, the J gene TRBJ2-7; D possibly corresponds to TRBD1 (6 bases). V was trimmed by 4 bases and J by 4 bases, leaving 15 bases between them. This CDR3 is built from 14 residues. The germline V gene has CDR1 SGHNT and CDR2 YYREEE (reference sequence). CDR3 sequence (DNA): TGTGCCAGCAGCACCAGGGGTTCGGTGTACGAGCAGTACTTC. Translated, it gives CASSTRGSVYEQYF.

V and J are TRBV5-8 and TRBJ2-3; TRBD1 aligns across 8 bases. V lost 0 bases and J lost 4; bases outside the gene matches: 4. The CDR3 is made up of 15 amino acids. Germline CDR1 is SGHTS and CDR2 is YDEGEE. The CDR3 protein is CASSLARGLSDTQYF. The CDR3 nucleotides are TGTGCCAGCAGCTTGGCCAGGGGGCTTTCAGATACGCAGTATTTT. Complete variable domain (other parts from reference TRBV5-8 and TRBJ2-3): EAGVTQSPTHLIKTRGQQATLRCSPISGHTSVYWYQQALGLGLQFLLWYDEGEERNRGNFPPRFSGRQFPNYSSELNVNALELEDSALYLCASSLARGLSDTQYFGPGTRLTVL.

The CDR3 loop is CASSLGDSVEQYF. The CDR3 DNA is TGTGCCAGCAGTTTAGGGGACAGTGTAGAGCAGTACTTC. The chain joins TRBV28 to TRBJ2-7, with 7 bases lining up with TRBD1. V trimming: 2 bases; J trimming: 7 bases; junction bases outside the gene matches: 5. Germline values: CDR1 MDHEN, CDR2 SYDVKM. The CDR3 consists of 13 residues.

This sequence joins TRBV6-6 and TRBJ1-2; D is ambiguous. Germline V gives CDR1 MNHNY, CDR2 SVGAGI (reference sequence). The CDR3 loop spans 13 amino acids. Trimming removed 5 bases at V and 0 bases at J, with 7 bases between. CDR3 nucleotide sequence: TGTGCCAGCAGTAGCATTTCTAACTATGGCTACACCTTC. Amino acids: CASSSISNYGYTF.

V usage is TRBV30 and J usage is TRBJ1-2, with D possibly matching TRBD1 (6 bases). Germline CDR1 and CDR2: GTSNPN and SVGIG (reference sequence). The length of the CDR3 is 17 residues. Trimming shortened V by 0 bases and J by 7 bases, and 24 bases separated the two germline ends. This chain's CDR3 is CAWSVTDRIPYGSGYTF. CDR3 sequence (DNA): TGTGCCTGGAGTGTCACAGACAGGATTCCGTATGGATCTGGCTACACCTTC.

The chain links TRBV28 to TRBJ2-7, with D maybe TRBD2 (6 bases). Germline lookup yields CDR1 MDHEN and CDR2 SYDVKM. The V and J ends lost 6 bases and 2 bases respectively, with 8 bases between them. The CDR3 spans 12 residues. The CDR3 region has the DNA TGTGCCAGCAGGGGGGGAACCTACGAGCAGTACTTC. This gives the protein CASRGGTYEQYF.

The chain carries TRBV18 and TRBJ1-1, with TRBD1 matching 7 bases. This CDR3 has 16 amino acids. Germline values: CDR1 KGHSH, CDR2 LQKENI. V was pared by 4 bases and J by 2 bases, with 10 bases of the junction left unmatched. Here the CDR3 reads CASSRAGQAANTEAFF. The CDR3 region has the DNA TGTGCCAGCTCACGTGCTGGACAGGCGGCTAACACTGAAGCTTTCTTT.

The chain is built from TRBV19 and TRBJ2-5; 7 bases are a match to TRBD2. The CDR3 length is 14 residues. Trimming cost V 4 bases and J 5 bases; bases outside gene matches: 7. From germline, CDR1 is LNHDA and CDR2 SQIVND (reference sequence). CDR3 coding DNA: TGTGCCAGTAGTACCAGCGGGGTTCGCGAGACCCAGTACTTC. This gives the protein CASSTSGVRETQYF.

This clone was counted once. The V call is TRBV9, the J call TRBJ1-1; no definite D call. Trimming pared 2 bases from V and 8 bases from J, leaving 13 bases between. Germline values: CDR1 SGDLS, CDR2 YYNGEE. The CDR3 is 13 residues long. For the CDR3, the DNA is TGTGCCAGCAGCGTCGAACAGATAACCGAAGCTTTCTTT. This sequence encodes CASSVEQITEAFF.

The rearrangement joins TRBV27 to TRBJ1-5; D is ambiguous. The CDR3 spans 13 residues. Between the trimmed V and J ends, which lost 2 bases and 7 bases, there was a span of 9 bases. Germline V gene lookup returns CDR1 MNHEY and CDR2 SMNVEV (reference sequence). The CDR3 sequence is CASSLRRGQPQHF. As DNA, the CDR3 is TGTGCCAGCAGTTTAAGGCGGGGACAGCCCCAGCATTTT.

The chain joins TRBV5-1 to TRBJ2-2; the D gene is possibly TRBD1 (5 bases). The CDR3 covers 17 residues. V was clipped by 3 bases and J by 1 base, with 16 bases between them. From germline, CDR1 is SGHRS and CDR2 YFSETQ. The CDR3 is CASSSEYGARNTGELFF. In DNA form, the CDR3 reads TGCGCCAGCAGCTCCGAGTATGGGGCCCGGAACACCGGGGAGCTGTTTTTT.

The chain is built from TRBV13 and TRBJ1-1; 9 bases match TRBD1. Germline V gene data show CDR1 as PRHDT and CDR2 as FYEKMQ (reference sequence). J gave up 1 base and V 3 bases, and 3 bases lay outside the gene matches. CDR3 length equals 15 residues. The CDR3 DNA sequence: TGTGCCAGCAGCTTCCGGGACAGGGCGAACACTGAAGCTTTCTTT. Its translation is CASSFRDRANTEAFF.

This clone has more than one count but fewer than ten. Other DNA sequences within the sample encode an identical CDR3. The chain employs TRBV5-1 and TRBJ2-5; 8 bases align to TRBD1. The CDR3 spans 14 residues. Trimming cost V 0 bases and J 3 bases; bases outside gene matches: 1. From germline, CDR1 is SGHRS and CDR2 YFSETQ. The CDR3 DNA sequence: TGCGCCAGCAGCTTGGGACAGGGGAAAGAGACCCAGTACTTC. Its translation is CASSLGQGKETQYF.

CDR3 region: CASTRGSGDSPLHF. DNA for the CDR3: TGTGCCAGCACCCGGGGCAGCGGGGATTCACCCCTCCACTTT. The rearrangement links TRBV27 to TRBJ1-6, with D possibly being TRBD1 (5 bases). From germline, CDR1 is MNHEY and CDR2 SMNVEV (reference sequence). V lost 7 bases to trimming and J lost 8 bases, with 15 bases between them. This CDR3 comprises 14 residues.